This T cell receptor (beta chain) comes out of a study of T cell responses to AZD1222 COVID-19 vaccine. Clones were read by immunoSEQ multiplex PCR, and TCRdb kept only the in-frame ones, dropping some. The repertoire consists of approximately 91,000 clones, with 91% occurring once and the leading ten covering more than 25%. Comments on this clone: The target antigen is unknown.

The study's findings and limits: Without day 14 samples, only post-peak T cell repertoires were studied. Researchers report vaccine-associated CD4 TCRs spanning spike, with dominance at 160-218 and 743-854. The study reported that nearly half of spike-specific TCRs target unmutated variant regions.

Trimming shortened V by 2 bases and J by 3 bases, and 8 bases separated the two germline ends. The CDR3 length is 14 residues. The germline gives CDR1 MNHEY, CDR2 SVGAGI. The chain joins TRBV6-5 to TRBJ1-5; a possible D gene is TRBD1 (6 bases). The sample was peripheral blood, taken 28 days after the second AZD1222 dose. The sequence was collected from an adult who received the AZD1222 COVID-19 vaccine. CDR3 in amino acids: CASSYGQHNQPQHF. DNA of the CDR3: TGTGCCAGCAGTTACGGACAGCACAATCAGCCCCAGCATTTT.